Each of the 30 T cell receptor beta chains below was sequenced from the same sample in a study of T cell responses to AZD1222 COVID-19 vaccine. Method: immunoSEQ multiplex PCR; TCRdb's copy keeps in-frame clones and lacks some. The table records 120,000 or so clones, around 83% of them present only once. The material was peripheral blood, obtained 28 days after the second AZD1222 dose. These receptor sequences come from an adult who received the AZD1222 COVID-19 vaccine.

This rearrangement joins TRBV10-3 to TRBJ1-4; D not resolved. Looked up from germline, CDR1 is ENHRY and CDR2 is SYGVKD. V was shortened by 8 bases and J by 5 bases, with 12 bases between the two germline ends. There are 13 residues in the CDR3. The CDR3 bases are TGTGCCATCGCGGGCCCGCTCAATGAAAAACTGTTTTTT. Protein: CAIAGPLNEKLFF.

This clone was picked up one time. The same CDR3 arises from other DNA sequences in this sample as well. J is TRBJ1-2 and V is TRBV27; D ambiguous. Germline V gene sequence: CDR1 MNHEY, CDR2 SMNVEV (reference sequence). The CDR3 runs to 13 residues. Trimming left V 3 bases short and J 0 bases short, with 5 bases between. This CDR3 is CASSFGANYGYTF. In DNA form, the CDR3 reads TGTGCCAGCAGTTTCGGGGCTAACTATGGCTACACCTTC.

The chain employs TRBV28 and TRBJ2-1; 8 nucleotides agree with TRBD1. Germline assignment: CDR1 MDHEN and CDR2 SYDVKM. Unmatched junction bases numbered 6, after V lost 2 bases and J lost 6 bases. The CDR3 runs to 15 residues. CDR3 nucleotides: TGTGCCAGCAGTTTAATAGGACAGGGTCTCAATGAGCAGTTCTTC. This gives the protein CASSLIGQGLNEQFF.

CDR3 amino acids: CASSVNRDPNSPLHF. For the CDR3, the DNA is TGTGCCAGCAGCGTGAACCGGGACCCTAATTCACCCCTCCACTTT. The chain has TRBV3-1 (or the pseudogene TRBV3-2) and TRBJ1-6, with a weak D call TRBD1 (5 bases). V dropped 5 bases and J dropped 6 bases, with 14 bases sitting between them. This CDR3 has 15 amino acids. Germline V gene data show CDR1 as LGHDT and CDR2 as YNNKEL (reference sequence).

The rearrangement uses TRBV5-8 and TRBJ1-5; D gene uncertain. The CDR3 is 13 amino acids. Trimming pared 0 bases from V and 4 bases from J, leaving 5 bases between. The germline V gene has CDR1 SGHTS and CDR2 YDEGEE. DNA for the CDR3: TGTGCCAGCAGCTTGGAACCGAATCAGCCCCAGCATTTT. Residues: CASSLEPNQPQHF.

The chain combines TRBV2 with TRBJ2-7; 10 nucleotides agree with TRBD1. CDR1 is SNHLY, CDR2 FYNNEI, per germline. With 4 bases clipped from V and 6 bases from J, the junction kept 3 bases outside the gene matches. The CDR3 runs 13 residues. CDR3 sequence: CASSAGTGAEQYF. The DNA of the CDR3 is TGTGCCAGCAGTGCCGGGACAGGGGCCGAGCAGTACTTC.

V gene TRBV3-1 (or the pseudogene TRBV3-2) combines with J gene TRBJ2-4, with no clear D. This CDR3 region has 12 residues. The ends were cut back, 5 bases at V and 5 bases at J, with 7 bases in the middle. CDR1 is LGHDT, CDR2 YNNKEL, per germline (reference sequence). CDR3 sequence: CASSDRENIQYF. The CDR3 coding sequence is TGTGCCAGCAGCGACCGGGAAAACATTCAGTACTTC.

The chain links TRBV28 to TRBJ2-1; D might be TRBD1 (6 bases). CDR3 length: 14 residues. The V end lost 11 bases, the J end lost 8 bases, and 22 bases lay between the germline ends. Germline CDR1 is MDHEN and CDR2 is SYDVKM. This CDR3 is CASVGAWPLHEQFF. The CDR3 DNA follows: TGTGCCTCGGTGGGGGCCTGGCCCCTTCATGAGCAGTTCTTC.

The chain uses TRBV21-1 and TRBJ1-6. TRBV21-1 is tagged as a pseudogene. The CDR3 has 17 residues. The CDR3: CASSGRGASSYNSPLHF. The CDR3 DNA follows: TGTGCCAGCAGCGGACGGGGGGCCAGCTCCTATAATTCACCCCTCCACTTT.

This CDR3 reads CASRHGQGSGEKLFF. DNA of the CDR3: TGTGCCAGCAGACACGGACAGGGGTCAGGTGAAAAACTGTTTTTT. The rearrangement links TRBV6-5 to TRBJ1-4; 9 bases match TRBD1. The ends lost 6 bases at V and 7 bases at J; junction bases unmatched: 9. The V gene's germline CDR1 is MNHEY and CDR2 SVGAGI. This CDR3 contains 15 residues.

This rearrangement joins TRBV19 to TRBJ2-2; a weak D match, TRBD2 (5 bases). Trimming pared 2 bases from V and 12 bases from J, leaving 10 bases between. The CDR3 is 12 amino acids. The germline CDR1 and CDR2 sequences are LNHDA and SQIVND (reference sequence). For the CDR3, the DNA is TGTGCCAGTAGTATAACTAGGATCAAGCTGTTTTTT. Its protein product is CASSITRIKLFF.

The CDR3 nucleotides read TGCGCCAGCAGTGAGTCGGGTTCGGGGAAGAGCGACTATGGCTACACCTTC. It encodes CASSESGSGKSDYGYTF. The V gene is TRBV10-2, the J gene TRBJ1-2; D is undetermined. CDR3 length: 17 amino acids. Germline-derived CDR1 and CDR2 are WSHSY and SAAADI. V dropped 0 bases and J dropped 3 bases, with 17 bases sitting between them.

The rearrangement uses TRBV2 and TRBJ2-7; D not resolved. The V gene's germline CDR1 is SNHLY and CDR2 FYNNEI. The CDR3 is 16 residues long. V gave up 4 bases and J gave up 2 bases, with 18 bases separating them. The CDR3 DNA follows: TGTGCCAGCAGTGTCCGTACAGCCTACCCGACCTACGAGCAGTACTTC. Its translation: CASSVRTAYPTYEQYF.

This clone came up once. The V and J genes are TRBV5-4 and TRBJ2-3; D may match TRBD1 or TRBD2 (6 bases each). There are 14 residues in the CDR3. The V gene's germline CDR1 is SGHNT and CDR2 YYREEE (reference sequence). The V gene lost 4 bases and the J gene lost 5 bases, with 14 bases spanning the gap. CDR3 protein: CASSNPEGGDTQYF. DNA for the CDR3: TGTGCCAGCAGCAACCCGGAGGGGGGAGATACGCAGTATTTT.

The rearrangement joins TRBV18 to TRBJ2-5; 8 nucleotides line up with TRBD2. Germline CDR1 reads KGHSH; CDR2 reads LQKENI. This CDR3 comprises 14 residues. Trimming cost V 2 bases and J 5 bases; bases outside gene matches: 4. The CDR3 sequence: CASSPGLAGETQYF. The CDR3 DNA reads TGTGCCAGCTCACCAGGACTAGCAGGGGAGACCCAGTACTTC.

The chain has TRBV18 and TRBJ1-6, with 10 positions matching TRBD1. The CDR3 spans 14 residues. Germline CDR1 KGHSH, CDR2 LQKENI. The V segment lost 3 bases and the J segment 11 bases; nucleotides outside the gene matches: 4. The CDR3 sequence: CASSPEGQGTPLHF. DNA of the CDR3: TGTGCCAGCTCACCTGAGGGACAGGGGACACCCCTCCACTTT.

The chain joins TRBV7-9 to TRBJ2-2, with D maybe TRBD1 (5 bases). Germline assignment: CDR1 SEHNR and CDR2 FQNEAQ (reference sequence). This CDR3 comprises 13 residues. The V and J ends lost 4 bases and 6 bases respectively, with 9 bases between them. CDR3 DNA: TGTGCCAGCAGCTATTTAGGGGCCGGGGAGCTGTTTTTT. It encodes CASSYLGAGELFF.

This chain links TRBV11-3 with TRBJ1-2; D perhaps matches TRBD1 (6 bases). The CDR3 totals 13 residues. Germline V lookup: CDR1 SGHNT, CDR2 YENEEA. V was trimmed by 0 bases and J by 5 bases, leaving 7 bases between them. CDR3 residues: CASSLEGGYGYTF. The CDR3 bases are TGTGCCAGCAGCTTAGAAGGGGGTTATGGCTACACCTTC.

CDR3 sequence reads: CATSRDQPWREGTPNEKLFF. CDR3 DNA: TGTGCCACCAGCAGAGATCAGCCCTGGAGAGAGGGCACACCCAATGAAAAACTGTTTTTT. V gene TRBV15 combines with J gene TRBJ1-4; D is undetermined. The ends were cut back, 0 bases at V and 5 bases at J, with 25 bases in the middle. This CDR3 has 20 amino acids. CDR1 is LNHNV, CDR2 YYDKDF, per germline (reference sequence).

This rearrangement joins TRBV28 to TRBJ1-6, with D perhaps matching TRBD1 (6 bases). This CDR3 region has 18 residues. CDR1 and CDR2 (germline): MDHEN, SYDVKM. V was pared by 4 bases and J by 8 bases, with 24 bases between. The CDR3 nucleotides are TGTGCCAGCAGTTCCCAAGGGAGGTGGGGGCGCGAGGATTCACCCCTCCACTTT. Its translation is CASSSQGRWGREDSPLHF.

Only a few counts were recorded for this clone. The J gene is TRBJ1-2, the V gene TRBV4-1; D gene unclear. Germline CDR1 and CDR2: MGHRA and YSYEKL. V was trimmed by 0 bases and J by 1 base, leaving 9 bases between them. CDR3 length: 15 residues. CDR3 DNA: TGCGCCAGCAGCCAAGATCCAGGAGGTAACTATGGCTACACCTTC. This gives the protein CASSQDPGGNYGYTF.

The chain is built from TRBV7-2 and TRBJ2-1, with 7 bases identical to TRBD2. Germline loops: CDR1 SGHTA, CDR2 FQGNSA. This CDR3 region has 14 residues. CDR3 nucleotide sequence: TGTGCAACTAGTCCGAGGACTAGTAGTAATGAGCAGTTCTTC. It specifies CATSPRTSSNEQFF. The full variable domain, with the rest looked up from reference TRBV7-2 and TRBJ2-1, is GAGVSQSPSNKVTEKGKDVELRCDPISGHTALYWYRQSLGQGLEFLIYFQGNSAPDKSGLPSDRFSAERTGGSVSTLTIQRTQQEDSAVYLCATSPRTSSNEQFFGPGTRLTVL.

This clone was seen a single time. The rearrangement joins TRBV6-5 to TRBJ2-1; 10 bases line up with TRBD2. CDR1 and CDR2 from the germline V gene are MNHEY and SVGAGI. This CDR3 is built from 16 residues. V dropped 0 bases and J dropped 8; count of bases not matched to a gene: 7. The CDR3, as DNA: TGTGCCAGCAGTTACTCGGCCAGCGGGGGGGCATATGAGCAGTTCTTC. This sequence encodes CASSYSASGGAYEQFF.

This chain links TRBV5-4 with TRBJ2-7; 10 positions agree with TRBD2. CDR1 is SGHNT and CDR2 is YYREEE in the germline V gene (reference sequence). The length of the CDR3 is 15 residues. Trimming cost V 4 bases and J 2 bases; bases outside gene matches: 6. CDR3 protein: CASSRYSGGTYEQYF. The CDR3 DNA sequence: TGTGCCAGCAGCCGTTATAGCGGGGGGACCTACGAGCAGTACTTC.

The chain is built from TRBV5-1 and TRBJ2-5; no clear D. V lost 7 bases and J 0 bases, leaving 10 bases between the germline ends. Germline-derived CDR1 and CDR2 are SGHRS and YFSETQ. The CDR3 covers 13 residues. CDR3 sequence: CASQHPYQETQYF. The CDR3 DNA is TGCGCCAGCCAACACCCGTACCAAGAGACCCAGTACTTC.

This rearrangement joins TRBV7-9 to TRBJ1-2; D is unclear. V lost 1 base and J lost 2, with 14 bases in between. The CDR3 has 16 residues. CDR1 and CDR2 from the germline V gene are SEHNR and FQNEAQ (reference sequence). DNA of the CDR3: TGTGCCAGCAGCTTAGGACATGCCGGTATAAACTATGGCTACACCTTC. Its translation: CASSLGHAGINYGYTF.

This chain links TRBV6-2 or TRBV6-3 with TRBJ1-2; D uncertain. Germline V lookup: CDR1 MNHEY, CDR2 SVGEGT. The CDR3 length is 11 residues. The V gene lost 5 bases and the J gene lost 3 bases, with 4 bases spanning the gap. CDR3 residues: CASSPDYGYTF. CDR3 DNA sequence: TGTGCCAGCAGTCCCGACTATGGCTACACCTTC.

This sequence joins TRBV2 and TRBJ2-1; possibly TRBD1 for D (7 bases). V was pared by 10 bases and J by 7 bases, with 26 bases between. CDR1 is SNHLY and CDR2 is FYNNEI in the germline V gene. CDR3 length: 16 amino acids. The CDR3 sequence: CAITGDGQGVGNEQFF. DNA of the CDR3: TGTGCCATCACGGGAGACGGGCAGGGGGTAGGTAATGAGCAGTTCTTC.

The chain employs TRBV6-5 and TRBJ1-2; no firm D call. The CDR3 covers 12 residues. CDR1 and CDR2 (germline): MNHEY, SVGAGI. Trimming stripped 6 bases from V and 8 bases from J, with 13 bases between. The CDR3 sequence is CASSNDYNGYTF. The CDR3, as DNA: TGTGCCAGCAGCAACGATTATAACGGCTACACCTTC.

The chain employs TRBV19 and TRBJ1-3; D perhaps matches TRBD1 (5 bases). V lost 6 bases and J lost 1, with 10 bases in between. The V gene's germline CDR1 is LNHDA and CDR2 SQIVND (reference sequence). CDR3 length equals 14 residues. CDR3: CASSLQGSGNTIYF. CDR3 nucleotides: TGTGCCAGTAGCCTTCAGGGTTCTGGAAACACCATATATTTT.